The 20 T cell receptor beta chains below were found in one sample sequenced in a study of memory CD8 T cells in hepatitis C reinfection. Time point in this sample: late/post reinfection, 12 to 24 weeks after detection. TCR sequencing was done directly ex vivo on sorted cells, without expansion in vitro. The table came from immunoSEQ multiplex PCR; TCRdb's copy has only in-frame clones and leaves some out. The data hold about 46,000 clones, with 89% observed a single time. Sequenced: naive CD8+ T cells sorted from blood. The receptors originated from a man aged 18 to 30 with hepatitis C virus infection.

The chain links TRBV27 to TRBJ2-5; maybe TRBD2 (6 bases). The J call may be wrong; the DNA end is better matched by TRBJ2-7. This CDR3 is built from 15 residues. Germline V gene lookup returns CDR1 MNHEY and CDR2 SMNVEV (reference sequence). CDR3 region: CASSLNGGTPYEQYF. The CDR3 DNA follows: TGTGCCAGCAGTCTAAACGGGGGTACCCCCTACGAGCAGTACTTC.

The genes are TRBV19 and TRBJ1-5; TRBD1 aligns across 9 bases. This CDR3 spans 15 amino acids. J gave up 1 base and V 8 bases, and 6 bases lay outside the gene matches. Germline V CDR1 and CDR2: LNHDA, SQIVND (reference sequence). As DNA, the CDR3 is TGTGCCAGTTCCCCGGACAGGGGAAGCAATCAGCCCCAGCATTTT. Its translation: CASSPDRGSNQPQHF.

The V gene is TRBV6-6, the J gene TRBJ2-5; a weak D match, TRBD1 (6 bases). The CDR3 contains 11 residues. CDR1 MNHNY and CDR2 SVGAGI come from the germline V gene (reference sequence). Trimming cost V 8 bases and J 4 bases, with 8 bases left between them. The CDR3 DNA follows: TGTGCCAGCGAAGGGGGAGAGACCCAGTACTTC. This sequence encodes CASEGGETQYF.

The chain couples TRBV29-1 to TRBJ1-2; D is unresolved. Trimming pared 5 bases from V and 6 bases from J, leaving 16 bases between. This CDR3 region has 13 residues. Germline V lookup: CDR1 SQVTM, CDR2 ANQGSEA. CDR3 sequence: CSVIRSTEDGYTF. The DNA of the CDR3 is TGCAGCGTTATAAGATCTACCGAGGATGGCTACACCTTC.

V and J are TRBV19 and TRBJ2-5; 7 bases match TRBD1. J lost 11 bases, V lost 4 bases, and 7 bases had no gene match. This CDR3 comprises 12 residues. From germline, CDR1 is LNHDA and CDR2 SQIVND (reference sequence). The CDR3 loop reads CASSNGQEGQYF. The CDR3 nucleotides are TGTGCCAGTAGTAACGGACAGGAAGGGCAGTACTTC.

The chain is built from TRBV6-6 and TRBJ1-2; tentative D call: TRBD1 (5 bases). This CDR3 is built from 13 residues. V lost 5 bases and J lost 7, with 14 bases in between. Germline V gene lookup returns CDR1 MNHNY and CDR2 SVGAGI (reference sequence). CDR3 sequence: CASSIGGFGGYTF. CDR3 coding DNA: TGTGCCAGCAGTATCGGGGGGTTCGGTGGCTACACCTTC.

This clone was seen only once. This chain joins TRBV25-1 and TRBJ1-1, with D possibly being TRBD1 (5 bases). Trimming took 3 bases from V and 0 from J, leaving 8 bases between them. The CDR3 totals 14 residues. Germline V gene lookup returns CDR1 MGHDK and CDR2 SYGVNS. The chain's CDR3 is CASSDGGMNTEAFF. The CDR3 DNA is TGTGCCAGCAGTGATGGGGGGATGAACACTGAAGCTTTCTTT.

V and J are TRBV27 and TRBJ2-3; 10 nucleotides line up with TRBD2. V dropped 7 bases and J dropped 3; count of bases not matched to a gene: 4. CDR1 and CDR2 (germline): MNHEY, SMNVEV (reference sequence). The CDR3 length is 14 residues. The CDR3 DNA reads TGTGCCAGCAATCTAGCGGGGGAGACAGATACGCAGTATTTT. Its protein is CASNLAGETDTQYF.

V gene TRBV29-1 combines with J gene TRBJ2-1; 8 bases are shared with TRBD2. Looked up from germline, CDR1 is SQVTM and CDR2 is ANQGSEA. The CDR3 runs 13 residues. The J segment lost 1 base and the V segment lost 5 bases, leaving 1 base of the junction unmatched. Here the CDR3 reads CSVRGGSYNEQFF. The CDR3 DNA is TGCAGCGTTCGGGGGGGGTCCTACAATGAGCAGTTCTTC.

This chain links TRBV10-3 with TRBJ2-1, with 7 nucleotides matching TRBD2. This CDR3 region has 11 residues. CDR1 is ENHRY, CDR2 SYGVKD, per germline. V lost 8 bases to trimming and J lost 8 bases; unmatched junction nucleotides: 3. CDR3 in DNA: TGTGCCATCGGCACTAGCGATGAGCAGTTCTTC. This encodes CAIGTSDEQFF.

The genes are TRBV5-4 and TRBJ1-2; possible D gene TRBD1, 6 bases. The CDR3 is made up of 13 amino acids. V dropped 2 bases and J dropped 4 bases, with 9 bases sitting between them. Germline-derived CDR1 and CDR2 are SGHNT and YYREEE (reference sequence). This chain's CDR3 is CASSFETGYGYTF. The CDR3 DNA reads TGTGCCAGCAGCTTTGAGACAGGCTATGGCTACACCTTC.

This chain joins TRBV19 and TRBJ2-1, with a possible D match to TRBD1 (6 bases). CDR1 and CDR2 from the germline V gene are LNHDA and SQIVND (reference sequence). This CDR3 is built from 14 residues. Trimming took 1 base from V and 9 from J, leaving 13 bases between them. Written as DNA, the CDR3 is TGTGCCAGTAGTATAGGAGGGGGACGGGGTGAGCAGTTCTTC. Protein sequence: CASSIGGGRGEQFF.

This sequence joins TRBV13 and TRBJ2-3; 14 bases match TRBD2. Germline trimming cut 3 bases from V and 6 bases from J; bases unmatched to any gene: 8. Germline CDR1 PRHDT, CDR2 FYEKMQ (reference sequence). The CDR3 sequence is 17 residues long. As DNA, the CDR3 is TGTGCCAGCAGCTTTAGACTAGCGGGGGGGCCGGGGGATACGCAGTATTTT. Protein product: CASSFRLAGGPGDTQYF.

The CDR3 reads CASRPSGGAYNEQFF. The CDR3 nucleotides read TGTGCCAGCAGGCCTAGCGGGGGGGCCTACAATGAGCAGTTCTTC. The chain is built from TRBV7-9 and TRBJ2-1; 12 bases map to TRBD2. The length of the CDR3 is 15 residues. Germline assignment: CDR1 SEHNR and CDR2 FQNEAQ (reference sequence). Trimming took 6 bases from V and 2 from J; bases not matched to a gene: 2.

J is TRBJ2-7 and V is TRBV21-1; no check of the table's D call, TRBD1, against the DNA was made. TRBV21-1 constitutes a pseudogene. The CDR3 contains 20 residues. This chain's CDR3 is CASSLLRSGGTKRSSYEQYV. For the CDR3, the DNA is TGTGCCAGCAGCCTCCTGAGGTCAGGGGGTACCAAGAGATCCTCCTACGAGCAGTACGTC.

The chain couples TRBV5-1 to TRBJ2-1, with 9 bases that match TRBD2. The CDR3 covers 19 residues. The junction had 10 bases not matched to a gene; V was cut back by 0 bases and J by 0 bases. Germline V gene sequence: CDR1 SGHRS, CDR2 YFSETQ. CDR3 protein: CASSLVLAGVRSSYNEQFF. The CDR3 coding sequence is TGCGCCAGCAGCTTGGTTTTAGCGGGGGTCCGTAGCTCCTACAATGAGCAGTTCTTC.

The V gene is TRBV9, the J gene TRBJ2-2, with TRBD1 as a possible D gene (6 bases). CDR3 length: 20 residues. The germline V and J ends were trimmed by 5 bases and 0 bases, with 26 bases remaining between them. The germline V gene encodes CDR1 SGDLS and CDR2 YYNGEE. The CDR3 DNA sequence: TGTGCCAGCAGATCCGCCCGATCCACGACAGGAAACGCGAACACCGGGGAGCTGTTTTTT. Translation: CASRSARSTTGNANTGELFF.

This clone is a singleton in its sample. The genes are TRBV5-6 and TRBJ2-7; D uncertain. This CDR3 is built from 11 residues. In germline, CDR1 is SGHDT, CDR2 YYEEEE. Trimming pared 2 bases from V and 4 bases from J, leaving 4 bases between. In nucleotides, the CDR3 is TGTGCCAGCAGCTTCGGGTACGAGCAGTACTTC. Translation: CASSFGYEQYF.

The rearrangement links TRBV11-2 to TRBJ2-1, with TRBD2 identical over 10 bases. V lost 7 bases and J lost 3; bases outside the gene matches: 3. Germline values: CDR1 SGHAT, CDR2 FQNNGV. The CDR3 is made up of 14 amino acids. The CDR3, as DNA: TGTGCCAGCACCCGACTAGCGGGCTACAATGAGCAGTTCTTC. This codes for CASTRLAGYNEQFF.

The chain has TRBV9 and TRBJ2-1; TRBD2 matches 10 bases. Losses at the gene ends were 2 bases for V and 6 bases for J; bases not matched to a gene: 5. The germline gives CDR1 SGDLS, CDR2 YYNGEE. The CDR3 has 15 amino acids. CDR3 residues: CASSVWASGGNEQFF. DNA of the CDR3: TGTGCCAGCAGCGTTTGGGCTAGCGGGGGCAATGAGCAGTTCTTC. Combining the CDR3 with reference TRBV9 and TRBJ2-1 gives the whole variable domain DSGVTQTPKHLITATGQRVTLRCSPRSGDLSVYWYQQSLDQGLQFLIQYYNGEERAKGNILERFSAQQFPDLHSELNLSSLELGDSALYFCASSVWASGGNEQFFGPGTRLTVL.